A selection of T cell receptor beta chains follows, all from one sample in a study of cytomegalovirus exposure and HLA in healthy donors. The method was immunoSEQ multiplex PCR; TCRdb's version includes in-frame clones alone and lacks a portion of them. The sample lists about 94,000 clones; about 75% were seen once. The sequencing input was PBMCs. These TCRs come from a middle-aged man in good health and CMV-seropositive. CDR3s include the opening cysteine and the closing phenylalanine or tryptophan.

j_call: TRBJ2-7; v_call: TRBV27; cdr3_aa: CASMRASGAYEQYF
j_call: TRBJ1-5; v_call: TRBV7-2; cdr3_aa: CASSLESRGNQPQHF
j_call: TRBJ2-7; v_call: TRBV7-8; cdr3_aa: CSSKQGPAYEQYF
j_call: TRBJ1-5; v_call: TRBV10-3; cdr3_aa: CAISGDSYNQPQHF
j_call: TRBJ2-5; v_call: TRBV5-1; cdr3_aa: CASSPGQAQETQYF
j_call: TRBJ2-1; v_call: TRBV5-1; cdr3_aa: CASSQTSGYYNEQFF
j_call: TRBJ2-7; v_call: TRBV18; cdr3_aa: CASSPPTGNEQYF
j_call: TRBJ2-3; v_call: TRBV10-1; cdr3_aa: CASSDGTSRRTDTQYF
j_call: TRBJ1-1; v_call: TRBV2; cdr3_aa: CASSGERLTEAFF
j_call: TRBJ2-7; v_call: TRBV5-4; cdr3_aa: CASSLGGGGPTYEQYF
j_call: TRBJ2-2; v_call: TRBV7-7; cdr3_aa: CASSLASGGTGELFF
j_call: TRBJ2-7; v_call: TRBV5-5; cdr3_aa: CASSAYSGGSYEQYF
j_call: TRBJ2-2; v_call: TRBV5-1; cdr3_aa: CASSPAGASSTGELFF